This TCR beta chain was observed in a study of identical twins. General study points: Invariant populations such as MAIT and iNKT cells could partly muddle zero-insertion analyses. Whereas memory repertoires showed no such difference, abundant cord blood beta clonotypes carried fewer insertions.

With V trimmed by 5 bases and J by 4 bases, 0 bases remained unmatched. The length of the CDR3 is 12 residues. Template switching supplied a universal primer site; unique molecular identifiers were carried on the cDNA. Via MiXCR, TCRdb re-called the 5' RACE reads, giving one row per CDR3 protein. The sample shows under 350,000 distinct CDR3 sequences, less than 9.5% of them seen only once. Ten or more counts support this clonotype. Its antigen is not identified. These data were likewise used in another study, on yellow fever vaccine responses in identical twins. That work contributes: Reportedly, twins' vaccine T cell responses looked partly convergent and partly personalized.

The specimen was CD8+ T cells sorted from blood. This TCR derives from a woman under 30 in good health. The chain links TRBV12-3 or TRBV12-4 to TRBJ2-5; TRBD1 matches 8 bases. The CDR3 loop is CASSTGGETQYF. The CDR3 DNA follows: TGTGCCAGCAGTACAGGGGGAGAGACCCAGTACTTC.